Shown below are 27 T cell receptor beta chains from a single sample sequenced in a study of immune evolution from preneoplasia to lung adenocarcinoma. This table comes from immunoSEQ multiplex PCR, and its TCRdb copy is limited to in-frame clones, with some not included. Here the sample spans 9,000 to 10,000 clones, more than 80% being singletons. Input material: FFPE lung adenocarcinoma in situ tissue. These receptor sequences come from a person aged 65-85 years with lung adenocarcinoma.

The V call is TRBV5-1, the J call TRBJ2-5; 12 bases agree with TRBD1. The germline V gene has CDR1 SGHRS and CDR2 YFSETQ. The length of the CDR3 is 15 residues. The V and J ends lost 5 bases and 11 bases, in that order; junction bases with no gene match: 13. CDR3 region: CASSGDRGRGREQYF. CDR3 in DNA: TGCGCCAGCAGTGGGGACAGGGGGCGAGGACGTGAGCAGTACTTC.

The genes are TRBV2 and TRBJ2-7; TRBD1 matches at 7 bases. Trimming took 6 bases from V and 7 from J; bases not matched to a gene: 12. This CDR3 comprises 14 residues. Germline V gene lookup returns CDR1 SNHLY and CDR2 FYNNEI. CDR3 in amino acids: CASRPGQVPKEQYF. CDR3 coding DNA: TGTGCCAGCAGACCCGGACAGGTCCCAAAAGAGCAGTACTTC.

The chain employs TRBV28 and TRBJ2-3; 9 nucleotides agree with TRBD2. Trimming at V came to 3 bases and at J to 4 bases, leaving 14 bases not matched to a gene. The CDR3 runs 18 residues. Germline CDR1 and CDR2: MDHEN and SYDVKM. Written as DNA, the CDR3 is TGTGCCAGCAGTTTTGATCGAACCGGGACTAGCAAATCAGATACGCAGTATTTT. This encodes CASSFDRTGTSKSDTQYF.

CDR3: CASSSTGFNEKLFF. The CDR3 region has the DNA TGTGCCAGCAGTTCGACAGGGTTCAATGAAAAACTGTTTTTT. V usage is TRBV28 and J usage is TRBJ1-4; 7 bases line up with TRBD1. The J segment lost 5 bases and the V segment lost 4 bases, leaving 4 bases of the junction unmatched. Germline lookup yields CDR1 MDHEN and CDR2 SYDVKM. This CDR3 has 14 residues.

In nucleotides, the CDR3 is TGTGCCAGCAGCGGGGAGCTGTTTTTT. This encodes CASSGELFF. The V and J genes are TRBV9 and TRBJ2-2; no clear D. Deletions cut 3 bases from V and 9 bases from J, with 0 bases between. The germline V gene has CDR1 SGDLS and CDR2 YYNGEE. The length of the CDR3 is 9 residues.

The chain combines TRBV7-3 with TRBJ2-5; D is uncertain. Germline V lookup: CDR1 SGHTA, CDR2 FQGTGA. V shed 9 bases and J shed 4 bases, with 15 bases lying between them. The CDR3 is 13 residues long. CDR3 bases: TGTGCCAGTCAAAGGTCGCCGCTAGAGACCCAGTACTTC. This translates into CASQRSPLETQYF.

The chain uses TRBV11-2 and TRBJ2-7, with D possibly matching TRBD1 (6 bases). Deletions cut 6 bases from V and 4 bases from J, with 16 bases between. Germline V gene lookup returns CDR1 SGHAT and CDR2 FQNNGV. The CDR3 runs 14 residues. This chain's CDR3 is CASSKGGTGYEQYF. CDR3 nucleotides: TGTGCCAGCAGTAAAGGGGGAACAGGGTACGAGCAGTACTTC.

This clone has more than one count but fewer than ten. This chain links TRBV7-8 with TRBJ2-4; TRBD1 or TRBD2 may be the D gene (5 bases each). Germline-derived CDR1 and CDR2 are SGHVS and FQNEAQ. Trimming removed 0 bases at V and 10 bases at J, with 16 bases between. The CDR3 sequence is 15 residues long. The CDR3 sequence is CASSLASGEGAIQYF. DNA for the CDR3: TGTGCCAGCAGCTTAGCGAGCGGAGAAGGGGCTATTCAGTACTTC.

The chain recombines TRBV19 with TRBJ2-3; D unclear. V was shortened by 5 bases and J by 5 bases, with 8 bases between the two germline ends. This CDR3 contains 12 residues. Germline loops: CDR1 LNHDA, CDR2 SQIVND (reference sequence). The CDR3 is CASSPHQDTQYF. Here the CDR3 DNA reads TGTGCCAGTAGTCCGCATCAAGATACGCAGTATTTT.

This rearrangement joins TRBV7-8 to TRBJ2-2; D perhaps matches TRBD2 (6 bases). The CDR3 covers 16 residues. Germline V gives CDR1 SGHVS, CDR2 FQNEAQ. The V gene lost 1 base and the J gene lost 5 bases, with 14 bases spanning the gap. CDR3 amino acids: CASSLDGGKGTGELFF. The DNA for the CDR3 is TGTGCCAGCAGCTTAGATGGGGGGAAGGGGACCGGGGAGCTGTTTTTT.

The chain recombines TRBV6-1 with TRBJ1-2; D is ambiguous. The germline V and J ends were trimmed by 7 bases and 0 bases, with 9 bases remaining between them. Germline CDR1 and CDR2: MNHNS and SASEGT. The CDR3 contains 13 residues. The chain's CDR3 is CASTLGANYGYTF. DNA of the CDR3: TGTGCCAGCACCCTTGGAGCTAACTATGGCTACACCTTC.

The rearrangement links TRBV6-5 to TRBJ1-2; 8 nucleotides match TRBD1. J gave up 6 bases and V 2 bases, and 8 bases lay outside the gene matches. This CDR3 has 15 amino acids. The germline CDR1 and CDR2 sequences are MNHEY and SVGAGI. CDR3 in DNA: TGTGCCAGCAGTTACGTTTCAGGGGGCGCGAATGGCTACACCTTC. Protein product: CASSYVSGGANGYTF.

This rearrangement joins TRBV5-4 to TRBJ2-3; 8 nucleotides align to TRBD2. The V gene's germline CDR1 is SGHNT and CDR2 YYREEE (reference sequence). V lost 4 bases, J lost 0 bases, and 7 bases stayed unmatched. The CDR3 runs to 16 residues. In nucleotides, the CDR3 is TGTGCCAGCAGCGCCGCGGGGGGCCCTAGCACAGATACGCAGTATTTT. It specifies CASSAAGGPSTDTQYF.

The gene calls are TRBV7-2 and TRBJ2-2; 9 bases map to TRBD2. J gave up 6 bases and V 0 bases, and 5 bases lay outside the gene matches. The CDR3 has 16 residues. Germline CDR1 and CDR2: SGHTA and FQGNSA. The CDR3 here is CASSLAGLAGSGELFF. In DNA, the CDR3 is TGTGCCAGCAGCTTAGCGGGTCTAGCGGGATCCGGGGAGCTGTTTTTT.

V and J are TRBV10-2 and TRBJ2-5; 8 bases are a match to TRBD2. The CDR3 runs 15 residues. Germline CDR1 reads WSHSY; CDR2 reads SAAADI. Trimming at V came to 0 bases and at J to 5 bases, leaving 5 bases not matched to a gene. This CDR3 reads CASSESRAGEETQYF. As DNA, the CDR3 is TGCGCCAGCAGTGAGTCGAGAGCGGGAGAGGAGACCCAGTACTTC.

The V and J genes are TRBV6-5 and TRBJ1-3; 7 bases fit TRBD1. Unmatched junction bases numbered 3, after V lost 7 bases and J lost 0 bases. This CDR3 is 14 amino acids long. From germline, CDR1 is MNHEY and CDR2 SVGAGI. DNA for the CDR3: TGTGCCAGCAAGGACAGGTACTCTGGAAACACCATATATTTT. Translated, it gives CASKDRYSGNTIYF.

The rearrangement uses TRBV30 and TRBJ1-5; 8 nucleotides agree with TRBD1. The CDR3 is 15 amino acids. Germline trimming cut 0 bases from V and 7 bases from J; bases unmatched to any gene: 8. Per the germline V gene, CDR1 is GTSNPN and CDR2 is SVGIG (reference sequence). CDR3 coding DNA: TGTGCCTGGAGTGTAGGTCAGGGGGCCAACCAGCCCCAGCATTTT. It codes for CAWSVGQGANQPQHF.

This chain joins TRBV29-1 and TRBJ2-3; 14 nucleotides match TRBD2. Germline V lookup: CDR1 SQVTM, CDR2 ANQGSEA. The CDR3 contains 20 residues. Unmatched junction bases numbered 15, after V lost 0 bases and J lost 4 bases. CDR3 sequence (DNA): TGCAGCGTTGAAGATCGTGGGACAGGAGCGACTAGCGGGGGGGCAGATACGCAGTATTTT. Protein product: CSVEDRGTGATSGGADTQYF.

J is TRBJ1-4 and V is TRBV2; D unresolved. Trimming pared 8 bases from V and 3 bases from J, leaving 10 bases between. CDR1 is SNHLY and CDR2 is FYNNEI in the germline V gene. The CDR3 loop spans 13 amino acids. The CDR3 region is CASGVHPNEKLFF. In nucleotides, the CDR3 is TGTGCCAGCGGGGTCCACCCTAATGAAAAACTGTTTTTT. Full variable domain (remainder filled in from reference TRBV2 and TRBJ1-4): EPEVTQTPSHQVTQMGQEVILRCVPISNHLYFYWYRQILGQKVEFLVSFYNNEISEKSEIFDDQFSVERPDGSNFTLKIRSTKLEDSAMYFCASGVHPNEKLFFGSGTQLSVL.

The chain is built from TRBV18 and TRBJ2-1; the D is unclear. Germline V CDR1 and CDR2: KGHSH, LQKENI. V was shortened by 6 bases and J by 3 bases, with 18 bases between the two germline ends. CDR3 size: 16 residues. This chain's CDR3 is CASSPSPYGFYNEQFF. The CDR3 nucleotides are TGTGCCAGCTCTCCCAGCCCCTACGGGTTCTACAATGAGCAGTTCTTC. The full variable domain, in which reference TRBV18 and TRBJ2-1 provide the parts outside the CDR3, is NAGVMQNPRHLVRRRGQEARLRCSPMKGHSHVYWYRQLPEEGLKFMVYLQKENIIDESGMPKERFSAEFPKEGPSILRIQQVVRGDSAAYFCASSPSPYGFYNEQFFGPGTRLTVL.

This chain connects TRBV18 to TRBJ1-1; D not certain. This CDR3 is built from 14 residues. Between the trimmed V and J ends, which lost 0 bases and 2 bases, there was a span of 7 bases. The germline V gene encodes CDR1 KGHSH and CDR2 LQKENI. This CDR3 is CASSPPGINTEAFF. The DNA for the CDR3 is TGTGCCAGCTCACCACCGGGAATCAACACTGAAGCTTTCTTT. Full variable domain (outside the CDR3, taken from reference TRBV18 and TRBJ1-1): NAGVMQNPRHLVRRRGQEARLRCSPMKGHSHVYWYRQLPEEGLKFMVYLQKENIIDESGMPKERFSAEFPKEGPSILRIQQVVRGDSAAYFCASSPPGINTEAFFGQGTRLTVV.

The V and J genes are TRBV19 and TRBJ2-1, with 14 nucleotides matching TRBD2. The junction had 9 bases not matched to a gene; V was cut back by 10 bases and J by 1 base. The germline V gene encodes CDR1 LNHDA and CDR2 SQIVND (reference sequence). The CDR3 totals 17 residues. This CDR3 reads CATTGTSGSVSYNEQFF. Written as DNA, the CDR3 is TGTGCCACCACCGGGACTAGCGGGAGTGTATCCTACAATGAGCAGTTCTTC.

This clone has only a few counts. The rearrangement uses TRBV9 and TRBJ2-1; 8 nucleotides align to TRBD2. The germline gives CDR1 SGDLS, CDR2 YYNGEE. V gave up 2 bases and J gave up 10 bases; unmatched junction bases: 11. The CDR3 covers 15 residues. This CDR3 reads CASSVDGRARGEQFF. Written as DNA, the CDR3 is TGTGCCAGCAGCGTTGACGGGAGGGCCCGAGGGGAGCAGTTCTTC.

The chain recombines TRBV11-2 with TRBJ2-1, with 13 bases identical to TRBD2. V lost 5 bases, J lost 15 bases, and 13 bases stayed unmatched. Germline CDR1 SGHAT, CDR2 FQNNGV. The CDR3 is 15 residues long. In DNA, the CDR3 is TGTGCCAGCAGCCCACTAGCGGGAGGGCCGTCTCAGCCGTTCTTC. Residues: CASSPLAGGPSQPFF. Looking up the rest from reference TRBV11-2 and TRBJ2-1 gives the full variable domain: EAGVAQSPRYKIIEKRQSVAFWCNPISGHATLYWYQQILGQGPKLLIQFQNNGVVDDSQLPKDRFSAERLKGVDSTLKIQPAKLEDSAVYLCASSPLAGGPSQPFFGPGTRLTVL.

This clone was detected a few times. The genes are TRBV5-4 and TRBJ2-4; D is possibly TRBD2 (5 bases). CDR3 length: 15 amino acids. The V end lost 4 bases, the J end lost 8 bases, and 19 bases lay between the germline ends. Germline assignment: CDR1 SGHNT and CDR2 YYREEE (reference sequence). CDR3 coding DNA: TGTGCCAGCAGCGAGTCGGACGGACTTAGGGACATTCAGTACTTC. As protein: CASSESDGLRDIQYF.

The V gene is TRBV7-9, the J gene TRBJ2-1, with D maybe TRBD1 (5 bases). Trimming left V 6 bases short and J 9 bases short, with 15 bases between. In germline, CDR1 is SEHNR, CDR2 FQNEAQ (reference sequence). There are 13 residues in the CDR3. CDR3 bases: TGTGCCAGCAGTCTTAGCAGGGTTCGTGAGCAGTTCTTC. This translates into CASSLSRVREQFF.

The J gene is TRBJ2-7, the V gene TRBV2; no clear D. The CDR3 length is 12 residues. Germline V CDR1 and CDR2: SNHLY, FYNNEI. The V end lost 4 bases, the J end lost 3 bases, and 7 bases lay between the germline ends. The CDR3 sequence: CASSADGYEQYF. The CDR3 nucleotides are TGTGCCAGCAGTGCTGACGGCTACGAGCAGTACTTC.